The rows below give T cell receptor beta chains drawn from one sample of a study of early T cells in non-severe SARS-CoV-2 infection. In TCRdb, the 5' RACE reads were re-called with MiXCR into one record per CDR3 protein. The sample has about 26,000 distinct CDR3 sequences, 4% to 5% seen once; the top ten hold 4% to 5.5%. The specimen sequenced was whole blood. The receptors shown here come from an adult who was a healthcare worker with PCR-confirmed SARS-CoV-2 infection or an uninfected control (not recorded which). Both conserved end residues are part of each CDR3. The D gene is left open where the match is weak.

V	D	length	J	CDR3
TRBV27	TRBD2	13	TRBJ2-3	CASSTSGRDTQYF
TRBV11-3	TRBD1	16	TRBJ2-1	CASSQTRGTGGNEQFF
TRBV30	NA	13	TRBJ1-4	CAWRGIATGKLFF
TRBV5-7	NA	14	TRBJ2-7	CASSFRQFAYEQYF
TRBV14	NA	15	TRBJ1-6	CASSPPGGPNSPLHF
TRBV5-1	NA	11	TRBJ2-7	CASSFRDEQYF
TRBV11-1	NA	11	TRBJ2-1	CASSFRGLQFF
TRBV29-1	TRBD2	15	TRBJ2-1	CSAGLTSGVDNEQFF
TRBV11-2	TRBD1	15	TRBJ2-2	CASSLQGAMTGELFF
TRBV18	TRBD2	16	TRBJ2-1	CASSLKSGSSYNEQFF
TRBV18	NA	13	TRBJ2-7	CASSTGPLGEQYF
TRBV5-4	NA	15	TRBJ1-4	CASRQWTSPAEKLFF
TRBV20-1	NA	14	TRBJ1-2	CSATEKGRGYGYTF
TRBV5-1	NA	15	TRBJ1-3	CASSLLGDSGNTIYF
TRBV25-1	NA	14	TRBJ1-4	CASGIGGTNEKLFF
TRBV7-8	NA	11	TRBJ2-5	CASMRQETQYF
TRBV28	NA	14	TRBJ2-3	CASIGYPGADTQYF
TRBV5-1	TRBD2	15	TRBJ2-3	CASSLTGGSTDTQYF
TRBV29-1	NA	12	TRBJ1-3	CSVVSSGNTIYF
TRBV7-9	NA	18	TRBJ2-1	CASSSIAKTKGNLNEQFF
TRBV5-4	NA	15	TRBJ2-4	CASSATTRGKYIQYF
TRBV6-2/TRBV6-3	NA	15	TRBJ2-1	CASTLLDTTYNEQFF
TRBV28	TRBD1	18	TRBJ2-7	CASSRRDRGTWASYEQYF
TRBV24-1	TRBD2	17	TRBJ2-1	CATSATSGTSGTNEQFF
TRBV4-2	NA	18	TRBJ1-1	CASSQEHRMFPGGTEAFF
TRBV20-1	TRBD1	14	TRBJ2-1	CSAPRDSPYNEQFF
TRBV7-2	TRBD2	12	TRBJ2-7	CASSAGLAEQYF
TRBV4-1	TRBD2	18	TRBJ2-3	CASSQRELAGGSTDTQYF
TRBV2	NA	14	TRBJ2-1	CASSDTGSYNEQFF
TRBV4-1	NA	16	TRBJ1-2	CASSQAGSGNYYGYTF
TRBV5-1	NA	15	TRBJ2-7	CASSLTGGSTYEQYF
TRBV29-1	TRBD2	19	TRBJ2-1	CSVVLAGGRTPLIYNEQFF
TRBV30	TRBD2	16	TRBJ2-1	CAWSGGGLAASNEQFF
TRBV7-9	TRBD2	17	TRBJ2-1	CASSRSPWREGQHEQFF
TRBV15	NA	16	TRBJ1-6	CATSRGGVIHNSPLHF
TRBV6-6	TRBD2	15	TRBJ2-3	CASSTELAGVDTQYF
TRBV5-1	TRBD1	14	TRBJ1-5	CASSLRQGEQPQHF
TRBV2	TRBD1	14	TRBJ2-7	CASRRQGSSYEQYF
TRBV27	NA	14	TRBJ2-7	CASSPWGEGYEQYF
TRBV20-1	TRBD1	14	TRBJ2-1	CSALLLQGGNEQFF
TRBV20-1	NA	13	TRBJ2-7	CSERDLSSYEQYF
TRBV12-3/TRBV12-4	TRBD2	16	TRBJ2-2	CASSPLGGRGTGELFF
TRBV16	NA	15	TRBJ2-7	CASSQLRVRSYEQYF
TRBV6-4	TRBD2	15	TRBJ2-1	CASSDSSGGANEQFF
TRBV11-2	NA	13	TRBJ2-1	CASSPESGKEQFF